The sequence of this T cell receptor beta chain was determined in a study of PD-1 blockade in classical Hodgkin lymphoma. Looked up from germline, CDR1 is SGHTA and CDR2 is FQGNSA. V was clipped by 4 bases and J by 5 bases, with 8 bases between them. The CDR3 extends over 12 amino acids. The data were produced by immunoSEQ multiplex PCR, yet TCRdb's version contains in-frame clones alone and is incomplete. The sample has about 28,000 clones; 83% are singletons. Relapse was seen in all patients after autologous stem cell transplantation, and brentuximab vedotin exposure was variable. Progressive disease, partial response or complete response was each patient's best response.

The genes are TRBV7-2 and TRBJ1-1; possibly TRBD1 for D (5 bases). This TCR was sampled from a human donor with classical Hodgkin lymphoma. The sequencing here drew on peripheral blood mononuclear cells (PBMCs), taken before the second cycle of nivolumab. The CDR3 reads CASSSWGTEAFF. The CDR3 coding sequence is TGTGCCAGCAGCTCGTGGGGGACTGAAGCTTTCTTT.